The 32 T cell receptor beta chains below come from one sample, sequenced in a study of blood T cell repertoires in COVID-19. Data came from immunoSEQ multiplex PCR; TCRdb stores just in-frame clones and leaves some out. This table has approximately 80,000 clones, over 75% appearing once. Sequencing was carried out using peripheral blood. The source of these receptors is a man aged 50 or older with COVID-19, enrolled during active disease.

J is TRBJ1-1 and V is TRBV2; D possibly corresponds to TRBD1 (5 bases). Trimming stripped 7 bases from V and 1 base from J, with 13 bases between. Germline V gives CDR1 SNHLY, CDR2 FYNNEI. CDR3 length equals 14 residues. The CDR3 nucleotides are TGTGCCAGCATACCAGGGCAGTCGAACACTGAAGCTTTCTTT. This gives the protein CASIPGQSNTEAFF.

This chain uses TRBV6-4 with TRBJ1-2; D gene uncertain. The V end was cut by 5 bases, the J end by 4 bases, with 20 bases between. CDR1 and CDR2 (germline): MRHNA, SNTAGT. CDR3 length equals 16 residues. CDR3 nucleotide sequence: TGTGCCAGCAGTCCCAGTGAGAAGGCTGCAGGCTATGGCTACACCTTC. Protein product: CASSPSEKAAGYGYTF.

CDR3 sequence reads: CSVRDRDSPLHF. DNA for the CDR3: TGCAGCGTCCGGGACAGGGACTCACCCCTCCACTTT. The chain combines TRBV29-1 with TRBJ1-6; TRBD1 matches at 9 bases. With V trimmed by 6 bases and J by 10 bases, 4 bases remained unmatched. Germline loops: CDR1 SQVTM, CDR2 ANQGSEA. CDR3 length equals 12 residues.

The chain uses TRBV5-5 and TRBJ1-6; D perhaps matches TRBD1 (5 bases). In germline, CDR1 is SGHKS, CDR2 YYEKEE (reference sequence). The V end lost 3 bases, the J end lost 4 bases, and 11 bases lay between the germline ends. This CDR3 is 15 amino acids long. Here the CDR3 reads CASSWTDNYNSPLHF. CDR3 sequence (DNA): TGTGCCAGCAGCTGGACGGACAATTATAATTCACCCCTCCACTTT. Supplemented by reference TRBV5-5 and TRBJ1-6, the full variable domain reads DAGVTQSPTHLIKTRGQQVTLRCSPISGHKSVSWYQQVLGQGPQFIFQYYEKEERGRGNFPDRFSARQFPNYSSELNVNALLLGDSALYLCASSWTDNYNSPLHFGNGTRLTVT.

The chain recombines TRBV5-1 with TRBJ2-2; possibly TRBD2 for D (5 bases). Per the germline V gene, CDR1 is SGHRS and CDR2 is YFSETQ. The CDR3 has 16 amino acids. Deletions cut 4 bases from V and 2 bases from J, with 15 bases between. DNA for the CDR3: TGCGCCAGCAGCCTAACAAGCGGAACTAACACCGGGGAGCTGTTTTTT. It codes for CASSLTSGTNTGELFF.

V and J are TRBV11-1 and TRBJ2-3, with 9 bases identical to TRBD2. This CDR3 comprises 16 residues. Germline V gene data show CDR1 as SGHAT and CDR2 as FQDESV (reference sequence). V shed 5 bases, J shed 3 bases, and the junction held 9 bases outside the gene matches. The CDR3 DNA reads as TGTGCCAGCAGCCCTAGGGCTAGCGGGAAGACAGATACGCAGTATTTT. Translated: CASSPRASGKTDTQYF.

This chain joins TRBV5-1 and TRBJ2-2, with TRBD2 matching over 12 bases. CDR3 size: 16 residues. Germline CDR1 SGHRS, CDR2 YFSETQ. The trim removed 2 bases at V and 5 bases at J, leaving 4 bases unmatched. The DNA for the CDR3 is TGCGCCAGCAGCTTTCTAGCGGGAGGGCGGACCGGGGAGCTGTTTTTT. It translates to CASSFLAGGRTGELFF.

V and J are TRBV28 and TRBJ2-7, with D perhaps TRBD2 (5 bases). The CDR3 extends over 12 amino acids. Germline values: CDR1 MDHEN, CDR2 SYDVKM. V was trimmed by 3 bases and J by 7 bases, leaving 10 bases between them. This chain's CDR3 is CASSLLTKEQYF. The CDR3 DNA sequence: TGTGCCAGCAGTTTGTTGACTAAGGAGCAGTACTTC.

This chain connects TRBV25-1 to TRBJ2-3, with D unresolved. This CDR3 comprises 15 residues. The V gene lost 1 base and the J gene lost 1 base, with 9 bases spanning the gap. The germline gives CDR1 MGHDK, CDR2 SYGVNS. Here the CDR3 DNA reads TGTGCCAGCAGTGAATGGAGAATCGGCACAGATACGCAGTATTTT. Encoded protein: CASSEWRIGTDTQYF. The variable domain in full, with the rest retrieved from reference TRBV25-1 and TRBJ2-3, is EADIYQTPRYLVIGTGKKITLECSQTMGHDKMYWYQQDPGMELHLIHYSYGVNSTEKGDLSSESTVSRIRTEHFPLTLESARPSHTSQYLCASSEWRIGTDTQYFGPGTRLTVL.

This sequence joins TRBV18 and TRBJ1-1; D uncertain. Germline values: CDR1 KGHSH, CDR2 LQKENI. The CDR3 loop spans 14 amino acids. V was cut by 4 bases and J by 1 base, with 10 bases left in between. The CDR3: CASSLIRENTEAFF. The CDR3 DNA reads TGTGCCAGCTCACTCATCCGGGAGAACACTGAAGCTTTCTTT.

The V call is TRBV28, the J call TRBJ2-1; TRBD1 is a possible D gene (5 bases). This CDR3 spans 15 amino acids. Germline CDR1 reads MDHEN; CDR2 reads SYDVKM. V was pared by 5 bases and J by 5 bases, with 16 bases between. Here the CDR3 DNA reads TGTGCCAGCAGTACACGTGTAAAGGGGCACAATGAGCAGTTCTTC. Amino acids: CASSTRVKGHNEQFF. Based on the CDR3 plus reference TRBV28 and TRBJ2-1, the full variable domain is DVKVTQSSRYLVKRTGEKVFLECVQDMDHENMFWYRQDPGLGLRLIYFSYDVKMKEKGDIPEGYSVSREKKERFSLILESASTNQTSMYLCASSTRVKGHNEQFFGPGTRLTVL.

Here the CDR3 DNA reads TGTGCCAGCAGTTTAACATGGGCCATTGGAGGCGACGAGCAGTACTTC. This encodes CASSLTWAIGGDEQYF. The V call is TRBV27, the J call TRBJ2-7; TRBD2 is a possible D gene (5 bases). Trimming stripped 2 bases from V and 5 bases from J, with 19 bases between. The CDR3 totals 16 residues. Germline loops: CDR1 MNHEY, CDR2 SMNVEV (reference sequence).

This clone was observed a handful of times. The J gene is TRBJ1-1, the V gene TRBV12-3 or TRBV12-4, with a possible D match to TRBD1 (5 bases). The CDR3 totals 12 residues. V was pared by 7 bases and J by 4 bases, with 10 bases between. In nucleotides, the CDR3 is TGTGCCAGCACCCAGGGTAGCACTGAAGCTTTCTTT. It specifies CASTQGSTEAFF.

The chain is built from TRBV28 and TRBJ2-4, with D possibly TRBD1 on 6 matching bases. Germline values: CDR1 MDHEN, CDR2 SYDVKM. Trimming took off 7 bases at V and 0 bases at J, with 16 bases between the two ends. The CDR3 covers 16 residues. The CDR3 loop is CASTATGTLAKNIQYF. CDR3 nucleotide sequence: TGTGCCAGCACCGCGACAGGTACTCTAGCCAAAAACATTCAGTACTTC.

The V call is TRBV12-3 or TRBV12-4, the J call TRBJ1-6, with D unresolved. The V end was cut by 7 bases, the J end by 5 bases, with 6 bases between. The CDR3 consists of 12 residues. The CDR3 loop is CASNQNNSPLHF. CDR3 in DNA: TGTGCCAGCAATCAGAATAATTCACCCCTCCACTTT.

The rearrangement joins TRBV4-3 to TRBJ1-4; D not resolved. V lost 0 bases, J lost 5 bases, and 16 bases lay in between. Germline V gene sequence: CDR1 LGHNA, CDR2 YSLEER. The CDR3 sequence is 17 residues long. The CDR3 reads CASSQDVVGRGNEKLFF. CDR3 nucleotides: TGCGCCAGCAGCCAAGATGTGGTAGGCAGAGGCAATGAAAAACTGTTTTTT.

As DNA, the CDR3 is TGTGCCAGCAGCGATCAGGGCTCCGGAAACACCATATATTTT. Its protein product is CASSDQGSGNTIYF. The chain couples TRBV7-2 to TRBJ1-3, with D possibly matching TRBD1 (5 bases). This CDR3 is 14 amino acids long. Trimming removed 5 bases at V and 4 bases at J, with 12 bases between. Looked up from germline, CDR1 is SGHTA and CDR2 is FQGNSA.

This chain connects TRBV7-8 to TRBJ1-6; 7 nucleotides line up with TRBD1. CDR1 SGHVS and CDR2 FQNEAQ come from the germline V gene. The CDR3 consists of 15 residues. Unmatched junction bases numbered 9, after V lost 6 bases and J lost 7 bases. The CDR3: CASRSRQGSNSPLHF. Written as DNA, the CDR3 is TGTGCCAGCAGGTCGCGACAGGGTTCCAATTCACCCCTCCACTTT.

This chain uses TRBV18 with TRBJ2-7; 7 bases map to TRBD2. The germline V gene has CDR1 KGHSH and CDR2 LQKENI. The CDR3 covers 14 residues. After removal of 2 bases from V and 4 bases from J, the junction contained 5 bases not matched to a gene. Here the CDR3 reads CASSPGRVPYEQYF. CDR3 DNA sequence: TGTGCCAGCTCACCAGGGAGGGTTCCGTACGAGCAGTACTTC.

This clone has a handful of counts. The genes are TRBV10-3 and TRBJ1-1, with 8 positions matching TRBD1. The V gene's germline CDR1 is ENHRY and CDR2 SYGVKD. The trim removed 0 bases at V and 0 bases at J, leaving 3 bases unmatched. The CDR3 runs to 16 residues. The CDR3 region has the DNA TGTGCCATCAGTGAGTCCGGGACAGGATTGAACACTGAAGCTTTCTTT. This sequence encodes CAISESGTGLNTEAFF.

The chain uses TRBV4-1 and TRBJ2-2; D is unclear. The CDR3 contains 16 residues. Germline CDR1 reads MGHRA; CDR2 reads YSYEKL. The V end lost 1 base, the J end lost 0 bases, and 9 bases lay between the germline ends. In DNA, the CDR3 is TGCGCCAGCAGCCAAGCCCGCAGCGCGAACACCGGGGAGCTGTTTTTT. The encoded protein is CASSQARSANTGELFF.

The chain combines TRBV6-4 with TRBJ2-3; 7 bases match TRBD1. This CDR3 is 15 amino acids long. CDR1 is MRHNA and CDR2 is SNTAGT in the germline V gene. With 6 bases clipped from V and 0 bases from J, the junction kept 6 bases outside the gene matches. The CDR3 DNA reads TGTGCCAGCAGCACCGGGACAGCTAGCACAGATACGCAGTATTTT. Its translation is CASSTGTASTDTQYF.

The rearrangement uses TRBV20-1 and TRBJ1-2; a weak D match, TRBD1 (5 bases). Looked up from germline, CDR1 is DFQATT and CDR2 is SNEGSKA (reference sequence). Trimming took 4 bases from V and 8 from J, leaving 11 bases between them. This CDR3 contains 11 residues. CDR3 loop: CSAKDIFGYTF. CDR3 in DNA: TGCAGTGCTAAGGACATTTTCGGCTACACCTTC.

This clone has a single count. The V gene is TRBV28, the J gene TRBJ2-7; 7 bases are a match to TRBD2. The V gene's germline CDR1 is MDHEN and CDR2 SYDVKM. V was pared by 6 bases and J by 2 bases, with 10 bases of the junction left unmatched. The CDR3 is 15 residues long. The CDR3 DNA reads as TGTGCCAGCAGCCCCGGGGAGGGGAGGACCTACGAGCAGTACTTC. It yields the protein CASSPGEGRTYEQYF.

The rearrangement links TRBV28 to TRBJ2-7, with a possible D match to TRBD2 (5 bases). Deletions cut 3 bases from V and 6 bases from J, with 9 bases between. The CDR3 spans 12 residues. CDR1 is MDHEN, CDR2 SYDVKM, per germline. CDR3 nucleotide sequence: TGTGCCAGCAGTTTCGGGGTCTCCGAGCAGTACTTC. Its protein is CASSFGVSEQYF.

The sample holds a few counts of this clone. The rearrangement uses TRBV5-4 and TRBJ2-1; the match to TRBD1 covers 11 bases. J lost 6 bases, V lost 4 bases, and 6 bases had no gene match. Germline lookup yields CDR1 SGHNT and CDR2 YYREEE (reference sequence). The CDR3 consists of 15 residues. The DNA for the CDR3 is TGTGCCAGCAGCAAACCCGGGACAGGGGGCAATGAGCAGTTCTTC. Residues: CASSKPGTGGNEQFF.

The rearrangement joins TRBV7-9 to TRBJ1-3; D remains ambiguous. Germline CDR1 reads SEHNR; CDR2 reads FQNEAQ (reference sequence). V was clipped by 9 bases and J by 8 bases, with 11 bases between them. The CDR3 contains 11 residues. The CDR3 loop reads CASTPGDTIYF. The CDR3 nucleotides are TGTGCCAGTACACCCGGGGACACCATATATTTT.

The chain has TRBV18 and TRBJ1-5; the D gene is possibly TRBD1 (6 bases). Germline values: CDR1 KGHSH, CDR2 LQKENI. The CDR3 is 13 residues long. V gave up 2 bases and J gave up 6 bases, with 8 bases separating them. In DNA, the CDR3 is TGTGCCAGCTCACCATTAGGGGGTCAGCCCCAGCATTTT. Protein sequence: CASSPLGGQPQHF.

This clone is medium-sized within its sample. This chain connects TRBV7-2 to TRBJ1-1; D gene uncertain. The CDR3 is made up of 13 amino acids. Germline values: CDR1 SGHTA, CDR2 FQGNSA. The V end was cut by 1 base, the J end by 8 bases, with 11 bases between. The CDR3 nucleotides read TGTGCCAGCAGCTTAGTTCGGGGATCGGAAGCTTTCTTT. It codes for CASSLVRGSEAFF.

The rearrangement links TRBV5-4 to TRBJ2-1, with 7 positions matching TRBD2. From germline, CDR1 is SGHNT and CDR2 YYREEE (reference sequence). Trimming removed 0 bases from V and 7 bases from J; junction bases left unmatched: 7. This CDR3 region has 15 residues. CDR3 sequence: CASSLVLALGNEQFF. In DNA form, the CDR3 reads TGTGCCAGCAGCTTGGTACTAGCGCTAGGTAATGAGCAGTTCTTC. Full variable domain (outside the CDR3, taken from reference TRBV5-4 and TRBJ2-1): ETGVTQSPTHLIKTRGQQVTLRCSSQSGHNTVSWYQQALGQGPQFIFQYYREEENGRGNFPPRFSGLQFPNYSSELNVNALELDDSALYLCASSLVLALGNEQFFGPGTRLTVL.

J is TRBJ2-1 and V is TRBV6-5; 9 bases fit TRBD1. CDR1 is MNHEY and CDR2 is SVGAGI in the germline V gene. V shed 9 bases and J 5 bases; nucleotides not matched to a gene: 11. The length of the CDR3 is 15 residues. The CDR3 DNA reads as TGTGCCAGTACCGGAGGACAGGGGAGGGACAATGAGCAGTTCTTC. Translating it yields CASTGGQGRDNEQFF.

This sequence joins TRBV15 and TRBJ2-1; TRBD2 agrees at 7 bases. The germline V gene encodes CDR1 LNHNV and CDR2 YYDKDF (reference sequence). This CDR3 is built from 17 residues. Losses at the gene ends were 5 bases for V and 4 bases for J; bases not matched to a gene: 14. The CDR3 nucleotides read TGTGCCACCAGCTCCTTGGGGGGAGGGCCGGGATACAATGAGCAGTTCTTC. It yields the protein CATSSLGGGPGYNEQFF. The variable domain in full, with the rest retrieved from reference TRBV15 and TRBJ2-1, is DAMVIQNPRYQVTQFGKPVTLSCSQTLNHNVMYWYQQKSSQAPKLLFHYYDKDFNNEADTPDNFQSRRPNTSFCFLDIRSPGLGDTAMYLCATSSLGGGPGYNEQFFGPGTRLTVL.